Listed below are T cell receptor beta chains from one sample, sequenced in a study of blood T cell repertoires in COVID-19. The data were produced by immunoSEQ multiplex PCR, yet TCRdb's version contains in-frame clones alone and is incomplete. The profile shows 200,000 to 300,000 clones, approximately 83% of them singletons. Sequencing was carried out using PBMCs or T cells enriched from blood (not recorded which). The receptor source for this set is a middle-aged woman with acute COVID-19. Both conserved end residues are trimmed from each CDR3.

TRBJ1-3 | TRBV7-2 | ASSLGQGTGNTIY
TRBJ2-7 | TRBV6-5 | ASRRTENYEQY
TRBJ2-1 | TRBV27 | ASSSGLIASAEQF
TRBJ2-1 | TRBV11-3 | ASSLVVADYNEQF
TRBJ2-2 | TRBV7-3 | ASSLNLGELF
TRBJ1-2 | TRBV7-9 | ASSIGSRYGYT
TRBJ2-3 | TRBV27 | ASRNQGLSTDTQY
TRBJ1-3 | TRBV5-4 | ASSLPQGGSGNTIY
TRBJ1-5 | TRBV15 | ATSSEHGQPQH
TRBJ2-5 | TRBV15 | ATSRDNLAGVATQY
TRBJ2-2 | TRBV25-1 | ASSEYRGTAGELF
TRBJ1-2 | TRBV5-1 | ASRPGQPLGYGYT
TRBJ1-1 | TRBV2 | ASRGFRQTEAF
TRBJ1-2 | TRBV19 | ASSSGQVGGYT
TRBJ2-7 | TRBV3-1/TRBV3-2 | ASSQLAGLNEQY
TRBJ2-5 | TRBV19 | ASRRQGAETQY
TRBJ2-1 | TRBV5-4 | ASSVTPRDTSYNEQF
TRBJ1-2 | TRBV4-2 | ASSQERPGDGYT
TRBJ1-3 | TRBV19 | ASASTGNTIY
TRBJ1-6 | TRBV9 | ASSAGGGTHRSPLH
TRBJ2-7 | TRBV11-2 | ASSLGGLAGHPYEQY
TRBJ1-1 | TRBV12-5 | ATFLDSPNTEAF
TRBJ2-2 | TRBV19 | ASTSGRASGELF
TRBJ2-2 | TRBV11-2 | ASSLDPLNTGELF
TRBJ1-2 | TRBV7-3 | ASSPNSDSYGYT
TRBJ2-1 | TRBV5-1 | ASSSTSGGDNEQF
TRBJ1-4 | TRBV5-1 | ASSLARNSGNEKLF
TRBJ2-5 | TRBV11-3 | ASSGLAGDETQY
TRBJ1-5 | TRBV11-2 | ASSLGGRDNQPQH
TRBJ2-7 | TRBV7-9 | ASRYDRGEQY
TRBJ2-3 | TRBV5-1 | ASSLRQGGTDTQY
TRBJ2-7 | TRBV4-1 | ASSHSSTQGAVYEQY
TRBJ2-1 | TRBV9 | ASSVGAGVFNEQF
TRBJ2-3 | TRBV5-1 | ASSLSGTSTDTQY
TRBJ2-1 | TRBV7-6 | ASSLAVWGVGRNNEQF
TRBJ2-7 | TRBV6-5 | ASSYNARTIPYEQY
TRBJ2-1 | TRBV7-7 | ASSLSTLREQF
TRBJ2-7 | TRBV10-2 | ASMVMGQGYEQY
TRBJ2-1 | TRBV27 | ASFVLARSKDEQF
TRBJ1-2 | TRBV9 | ASSGGQGSWGYT
TRBJ2-5 | TRBV11-2 | ASSYSGRGETQY
TRBJ2-3 | TRBV11-3 | ASSLASGLAGGHTDTQY
TRBJ1-4 | TRBV10-1 | ASSDPSSEKLF
TRBJ2-7 | TRBV19 | ASSMAGFYEQY
TRBJ1-2 | TRBV27 | ASSPSAGYVDYGYT